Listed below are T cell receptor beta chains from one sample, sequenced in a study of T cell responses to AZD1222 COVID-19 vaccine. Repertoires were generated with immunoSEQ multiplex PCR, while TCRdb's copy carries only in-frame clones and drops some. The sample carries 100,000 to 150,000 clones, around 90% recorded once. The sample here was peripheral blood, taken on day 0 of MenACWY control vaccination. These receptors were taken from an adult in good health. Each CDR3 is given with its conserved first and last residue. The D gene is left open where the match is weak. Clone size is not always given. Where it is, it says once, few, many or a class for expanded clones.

CDR3 DNA: TGTGCCAGCAGTTTACTTCAGGGGAGAACTGGGGCCAACGTCCTGACTTTC
CDR3 protein: CASSLLQGRTGANVLTF
D gene: NA
clone size: NA
J gene: TRBJ2-6
V gene: TRBV6-2/TRBV6-3

CDR3 DNA: TGTGCCAGCTCACCAAAGCGGGAGTTCGGGTTCTTC
CDR3 protein: CASSPKREFGFF
D gene: TRBD2
clone size: NA
J gene: TRBJ2-1
V gene: TRBV18

CDR3 DNA: TGTGCCAGCAGCCCAAGACAGGGGATCGACTATGGCTACACCTTC
CDR3 protein: CASSPRQGIDYGYTF
D gene: TRBD1
clone size: NA
J gene: TRBJ1-2
V gene: TRBV5-4

CDR3 DNA: TGCGCCAGCAGCTTGGCGGGGGGCACCGGGGAGCTGTTTTTT
CDR3 protein: CASSLAGGTGELFF
D gene: TRBD2
clone size: once
J gene: TRBJ2-2
V gene: TRBV5-1

CDR3 DNA: TGTGCCAGCAGCCAAGAGCAGCTCGAGACCCAGTACTTC
CDR3 protein: CASSQEQLETQYF
D gene: NA
clone size: NA
J gene: TRBJ2-5
V gene: TRBV3-1/TRBV3-2

CDR3 DNA: TGTGCCAGCAGGACACGGGCATCCGGGGAGCTGTTTTTT
CDR3 protein: CASRTRASGELFF
D gene: NA
clone size: NA
J gene: TRBJ2-2
V gene: TRBV6-5

CDR3 DNA: TGTGCCAGCAGCCGATGGACAGGGGATGTGCCCGGAACCGCCATATATTTT
CDR3 protein: CASSRWTGDVPGTAIYF
D gene: TRBD1
clone size: NA
J gene: TRBJ1-3
V gene: TRBV7-9

CDR3 DNA: TGTGCCAGCAGCCGATCGGGGGCGGAGACCCAGTACTTC
CDR3 protein: CASSRSGAETQYF
D gene: NA
clone size: NA
J gene: TRBJ2-5
V gene: TRBV11-2

CDR3 DNA: TGTGCCAGCAGTTTACGGCAGGGGGGGTACGAGCAGTACTTC
CDR3 protein: CASSLRQGGYEQYF
D gene: NA
clone size: NA
J gene: TRBJ2-7
V gene: TRBV28

CDR3 DNA: TGCAGCGTCTCTAGAGGGTTAGGGTTGGTAGAGACCCAGTACTTC
CDR3 protein: CSVSRGLGLVETQYF
D gene: NA
clone size: NA
J gene: TRBJ2-5
V gene: TRBV29-1

CDR3 DNA: TGTGCCAGCAGTCATAATTTTCCCTCCCGGATCCCAGCCAAAAACATTCAGTACTTC
CDR3 protein: CASSHNFPSRIPAKNIQYF
D gene: NA
clone size: NA
J gene: TRBJ2-4
V gene: TRBV13

CDR3 DNA: TGTGCCAGCAGTTACTCTGGCGGGAGTGGCAACGAGCAGTACTTC
CDR3 protein: CASSYSGGSGNEQYF
D gene: TRBD2
clone size: NA
J gene: TRBJ2-7
V gene: TRBV6-6

CDR3 DNA: TGCGCCAGCAGCCAAGATGGACTAAGCTCCTACAATGAGCAGTTCTTC
CDR3 protein: CASSQDGLSSYNEQFF
D gene: NA
clone size: NA
J gene: TRBJ2-1
V gene: TRBV4-3

CDR3 DNA: TGTGCCAGCAGTTACAACAGGGTCTGGACCGATTTT
CDR3 protein: CASSYNRVWTDF
D gene: NA
clone size: NA
J gene: TRBJ1-3
V gene: TRBV6-2/TRBV6-3

CDR3 DNA: TGTGCCAGCAGTCCAATGGGGACAGGGTGGGATCAGCCCCAGCATTTT
CDR3 protein: CASSPMGTGWDQPQHF
D gene: TRBD1
clone size: NA
J gene: TRBJ1-5
V gene: TRBV6-2/TRBV6-3

CDR3 DNA: TGTGCCAGCAGCATCTATAGCGGAGGGGGGGCAGATACGCAGTATTTT
CDR3 protein: CASSIYSGGGADTQYF
D gene: NA
clone size: NA
J gene: TRBJ2-3
V gene: TRBV11-3

CDR3 DNA: TGTGCCAGCAGTCCCTGGACTAGCATCGCAGATACGCAGTATTTT
CDR3 protein: CASSPWTSIADTQYF
D gene: TRBD2
clone size: once
J gene: TRBJ2-3
V gene: TRBV6-2/TRBV6-3

CDR3 DNA: TGTGCCAGCAGAGCAGACAGGGGGTTCTACAATGAGCAGTTCTTC
CDR3 protein: CASRADRGFYNEQFF
D gene: TRBD1
clone size: NA
J gene: TRBJ2-1
V gene: TRBV6-5

CDR3 DNA: TGCAGTGCCCCGGACAGGGATGGCTACACCTTC
CDR3 protein: CSAPDRDGYTF
D gene: TRBD1
clone size: once
J gene: TRBJ1-2
V gene: TRBV20-1

CDR3 DNA: TGTGCCAGCAGTTTGGGGACAACCTATGGCTACACCTTC
CDR3 protein: CASSLGTTYGYTF
D gene: NA
clone size: NA
J gene: TRBJ1-2
V gene: TRBV12-3/TRBV12-4

CDR3 DNA: TGCAGTGTATTGGGGGCCCCAGGGTTGAACACTGAAGCTTTCTTT
CDR3 protein: CSVLGAPGLNTEAFF
D gene: NA
clone size: few
J gene: TRBJ1-1
V gene: TRBV29-1

CDR3 DNA: TGTGCCACCAGCAGCGCAAGGGGGGACACCGGGGAGCTGTTTTTT
CDR3 protein: CATSSARGDTGELFF
D gene: NA
clone size: NA
J gene: TRBJ2-2
V gene: TRBV15

CDR3 DNA: TGTGCCAGCAGCTCCGGGACAGGGAACACTGAAGCTTTCTTT
CDR3 protein: CASSSGTGNTEAFF
D gene: TRBD1
clone size: NA
J gene: TRBJ1-1
V gene: TRBV5-5

CDR3 DNA: TGTGCCAGCTCACCTCGGGAACAGAGACAGGACACTGAAGCTTTCTTT
CDR3 protein: CASSPREQRQDTEAFF
D gene: NA
clone size: NA
J gene: TRBJ1-1
V gene: TRBV18

CDR3 DNA: TGTGCCAGCAGCCAAGGAAGGCCCCAGGGGGGAGAGACCCAGTACTTC
CDR3 protein: CASSQGRPQGGETQYF
D gene: NA
clone size: NA
J gene: TRBJ2-5
V gene: TRBV3-1/TRBV3-2

CDR3 DNA: TGTGCCAGCAGCCGACGGGTGAACACCGGGGAGCTGTTTTTT
CDR3 protein: CASSRRVNTGELFF
D gene: NA
clone size: NA
J gene: TRBJ2-2
V gene: TRBV7-8

CDR3 DNA: TGCGCCAGCAGCGTGGGACAGCAAGTCACTGAAGCTTTCTTT
CDR3 protein: CASSVGQQVTEAFF
D gene: TRBD1
clone size: NA
J gene: TRBJ1-1
V gene: TRBV5-1

CDR3 DNA: TGTGCCACCAGCAGAGATGGCGAGGCGGGAGGGAATGAGCAGTTCTTC
CDR3 protein: CATSRDGEAGGNEQFF
D gene: TRBD2
clone size: NA
J gene: TRBJ2-1
V gene: TRBV15

CDR3 DNA: TGCGCCAGCAGCCATACGGGGGGCTACAATGAGCAGTTCTTC
CDR3 protein: CASSHTGGYNEQFF
D gene: TRBD2
clone size: NA
J gene: TRBJ2-1
V gene: TRBV4-3

CDR3 DNA: TGCAGCGACGAAAGGGACGAGCAGTACTTC
CDR3 protein: CSDERDEQYF
D gene: NA
clone size: NA
J gene: TRBJ2-7
V gene: TRBV29-1

CDR3 DNA: TGTGCCAGCAGTCAGATCCCGGACCGAGTCACCCAGTACTTC
CDR3 protein: CASSQIPDRVTQYF
D gene: NA
clone size: NA
J gene: TRBJ2-5
V gene: TRBV27

CDR3 DNA: TGTGCCAGCAGTAGACAGGGAGATGTGGAGACCCAGTACTTC
CDR3 protein: CASSRQGDVETQYF
D gene: TRBD1
clone size: few
J gene: TRBJ2-5
V gene: TRBV6-5

CDR3 DNA: TGTGCCAGCAGTCGGGCCGACACTGAAGCTTTCTTT
CDR3 protein: CASSRADTEAFF
D gene: NA
clone size: NA
J gene: TRBJ1-1
V gene: TRBV27

CDR3 DNA: TGCGCCAGCAGCCAAGTCAACTTGATCACCGGGGAGCTGTTTTTT
CDR3 protein: CASSQVNLITGELFF
D gene: NA
clone size: NA
J gene: TRBJ2-2
V gene: TRBV4-1

CDR3 DNA: TGTGCCAGCAGCTTAAGGTTAGGAAACTCTGGGGCCAACGTCCTGACTTTC
CDR3 protein: CASSLRLGNSGANVLTF
D gene: NA
clone size: NA
J gene: TRBJ2-6
V gene: TRBV7-8

CDR3 DNA: TGTGCCAGCAGCGTAGCCGGGACCCTAAATGAAAAACTGTTTTTT
CDR3 protein: CASSVAGTLNEKLFF
D gene: NA
clone size: NA
J gene: TRBJ1-4
V gene: TRBV9

CDR3 DNA: TGTGCCAGCAGATACTTTAGCGGGAGGGGCACAGATACGCAGTATTTT
CDR3 protein: CASRYFSGRGTDTQYF
D gene: TRBD2
clone size: once
J gene: TRBJ2-3
V gene: TRBV6-6

CDR3 DNA: TGTGCCAGTAGTATTCTTCCTCGGCTAGCGGGCGATGAGCAGTTCTTC
CDR3 protein: CASSILPRLAGDEQFF
D gene: TRBD2
clone size: NA
J gene: TRBJ2-1
V gene: TRBV19

CDR3 DNA: TGCGCCAGCAGCCTGCGGACAGGGGGTACAGATACGCAGTATTTT
CDR3 protein: CASSLRTGGTDTQYF
D gene: TRBD1
clone size: NA
J gene: TRBJ2-3
V gene: TRBV4-3

CDR3 DNA: TGCGCCAGCAGCCAAGACAGGGGGTGGACTGAAGCTTTCTTT
CDR3 protein: CASSQDRGWTEAFF
D gene: TRBD1
clone size: NA
J gene: TRBJ1-1
V gene: TRBV4-3

CDR3 DNA: TGTGCCAGCAGCTTACAGGGTTCAGATACGCAGTATTTT
CDR3 protein: CASSLQGSDTQYF
D gene: NA
clone size: NA
J gene: TRBJ2-3
V gene: TRBV7-2

CDR3 DNA: TGTGCCAGCAGCGTAGACCCGGGTAGGGAGCAGTACTTC
CDR3 protein: CASSVDPGREQYF
D gene: NA
clone size: NA
J gene: TRBJ2-7
V gene: TRBV9

CDR3 DNA: TGTGCCAGCAGCCTAGGAGGTGCTGGGGCCAACGTCCTGACTTTC
CDR3 protein: CASSLGGAGANVLTF
D gene: NA
clone size: NA
J gene: TRBJ2-6
V gene: TRBV3-1/TRBV3-2

CDR3 DNA: TGTGCCAGCAGCTCGGAACAACCTCGGGATGGAAACACCATATATTTT
CDR3 protein: CASSSEQPRDGNTIYF
D gene: NA
clone size: NA
J gene: TRBJ1-3
V gene: TRBV11-1

CDR3 DNA: TGTGCCAGCAGTCCAAGACTAAGAACCTACGAGCAGTACTTC
CDR3 protein: CASSPRLRTYEQYF
D gene: NA
clone size: NA
J gene: TRBJ2-7
V gene: TRBV11-1

CDR3 DNA: TGCGCCAGCAGCCCTCTAGGTGGCTATGGTGGCTACACCTTC
CDR3 protein: CASSPLGGYGGYTF
D gene: NA
clone size: NA
J gene: TRBJ1-2
V gene: TRBV4-3

CDR3 DNA: TGTGCCAGCAGCTTGGCTCGTGGGACAGGGGGCGAAAAACTGTTTTTT
CDR3 protein: CASSLARGTGGEKLFF
D gene: TRBD1
clone size: NA
J gene: TRBJ1-4
V gene: TRBV5-5

CDR3 DNA: TGTGCCACCAGTGACGTACGGAACACTGAAGCTTTCTTT
CDR3 protein: CATSDVRNTEAFF
D gene: NA
clone size: NA
J gene: TRBJ1-1
V gene: TRBV24-1

CDR3 DNA: TGTGCCAGCAGCCAAGAAGGAGATATTTGGGACAGGGGTAAAAACACCATATATTTT
CDR3 protein: CASSQEGDIWDRGKNTIYF
D gene: TRBD1
clone size: NA
J gene: TRBJ1-3
V gene: TRBV4-2

CDR3 DNA: TGTGCCAGCAGCTGGGACAGGGGCTACGAGCAGTACTTC
CDR3 protein: CASSWDRGYEQYF
D gene: TRBD1
clone size: NA
J gene: TRBJ2-7
V gene: TRBV5-4

CDR3 DNA: TGTGCCAGCAGTTTCGGCCGAAGGGAGCAGTTCTTC
CDR3 protein: CASSFGRREQFF
D gene: NA
clone size: NA
J gene: TRBJ2-1
V gene: TRBV27

CDR3 DNA: TGTGCCAGCAGTGAAGCGCGGGGACTAGCGGGAGACCCCTACGAGCAGTACTTC
CDR3 protein: CASSEARGLAGDPYEQYF
D gene: TRBD2
clone size: few
J gene: TRBJ2-7
V gene: TRBV2

CDR3 DNA: TGTGCCAGCAGTTTGAGACAGGGGAGACTCAATGAGCAGTTCTTC
CDR3 protein: CASSLRQGRLNEQFF
D gene: TRBD1
clone size: NA
J gene: TRBJ2-1
V gene: TRBV27

CDR3 DNA: TGTGCCAGCAGAGGGACAGGTAAAGCCAAAAACATTCAGTACTTC
CDR3 protein: CASRGTGKAKNIQYF
D gene: TRBD1
clone size: NA
J gene: TRBJ2-4
V gene: TRBV2

CDR3 DNA: TGTGCCAGCAGCTTAAAAGGCCGGGGGGGCGGTCAGCCCCAGCATTTT
CDR3 protein: CASSLKGRGGGQPQHF
D gene: NA
clone size: NA
J gene: TRBJ1-5
V gene: TRBV7-3

CDR3 DNA: TGTGCCAGCAGCCAAGTAGAAGGGGTGGGTACGCAGTATTTT
CDR3 protein: CASSQVEGVGTQYF
D gene: NA
clone size: NA
J gene: TRBJ2-3
V gene: TRBV3-1/TRBV3-2

CDR3 DNA: TGTGCCAGCTCACTCAATGTACAAGAGACCCAGTACTTC
CDR3 protein: CASSLNVQETQYF
D gene: NA
clone size: NA
J gene: TRBJ2-5
V gene: TRBV18

CDR3 DNA: TGCGCCAGCAGTGAGTTAAGGGAAGAGCAGTTCTTC
CDR3 protein: CASSELREEQFF
D gene: NA
clone size: once
J gene: TRBJ2-1
V gene: TRBV10-2